These 32 T cell receptor beta chains were sequenced from one sample in a study of tumor-infiltrating lymphocytes in primary liver carcinoma. Starting material for RNA and DNA co-extraction consisted of roughly 18-34 mg of unsorted bulk tissue. TCR beta cDNA was reverse-transcribed from about 500 ng of total RNA. The reaction used a constant-region primer and ProtoScript II reverse transcriptase. For TCR beta, libraries were produced by three nested multiplex PCR rounds using slightly modified ARM-PCR. The two initial PCR rounds, around 10 cycles each, used TRBV1-TRBV30 forward and C-beta reverse primers. TCRdb re-derived calls from the multiplex PCR reads in MiXCR, one entry per CDR3 protein. In the table there are about 75,000 distinct CDR3 sequences, approximately 62% of which are singletons. Sample: tumor-adjacent normal liver tissue. These receptors were taken from a man in his forties or fifties with primary liver carcinoma and hepatitis B virus infection.

Many counts were recorded for this clonotype. The chain couples TRBV29-1 to TRBJ1-1; TRBD1 agrees at 8 bases. Germline V gene data show CDR1 as SQVTM and CDR2 as ANQGSEA. The CDR3 runs 15 residues. V shed 4 bases, J shed 0 bases, and the junction held 7 bases outside the gene matches. Here the CDR3 reads CSVAGGWGMNTEAFF. In DNA form, the CDR3 reads TGCAGCGTTGCAGGGGGCTGGGGGATGAACACTGAAGCTTTCTTT.

The CDR3: CASSPPGGDRSYNEQFF. CDR3 in DNA: TGTGCCAGTAGTCCCCCCGGGGGAGATAGGTCCTACAATGAGCAGTTCTTC. V usage is TRBV12-3 or TRBV12-4 and J usage is TRBJ2-1; tentative D call: TRBD2 (6 bases). V dropped 9 bases and J dropped 1 base, with 22 bases sitting between them. CDR3 length: 17 residues.

The chain carries TRBV6-2 or TRBV6-3 and TRBJ2-1, with TRBD2 matching 7 bases. Germline V gives CDR1 MNHEY, CDR2 SVGEGT. With 10 bases clipped from V and 7 bases from J, the junction kept 7 bases outside the gene matches. This CDR3 has 12 residues. CDR3 sequence (DNA): TGTGCCACCCCCTCGGGAGGAAATGAGCAGTTCTTC. Translation: CATPSGGNEQFF.

This clonotype appeared a single time. This chain joins TRBV28 and TRBJ2-5; D is perhaps TRBD1 (5 bases). The CDR3 consists of 11 residues. CDR1 and CDR2 (germline): MDHEN, SYDVKM. V lost 7 bases and J 5 bases, leaving 8 bases between the germline ends. For the CDR3, the DNA is TGTGCCAGCATCCACAGGGAGACCCAGTACTTC. It yields the protein CASIHRETQYF.

The gene calls are TRBV6-5 and TRBJ2-7; possibly TRBD1 or TRBD2 for D (5 bases each). The CDR3 runs to 14 residues. The germline V gene has CDR1 MNHEY and CDR2 SVGAGI. Trimming removed 7 bases at V and 2 bases at J, with 15 bases between. CDR3 in DNA: TGTGCCAGCAATTCCCTCGGGGCCACCTACGAGCAGTACTTC. Its protein product is CASNSLGATYEQYF.

In regard to this clonotype: Compared with germline, one end of the junction differs, possibly owing to a read error. This sequence joins TRBV6-6 and TRBJ2-2; D is unresolved. The CDR3 is made up of 13 amino acids. In germline, CDR1 is MNHNY, CDR2 SVGAGI (reference sequence). The CDR3 spells CVSSATNTGELFF. CDR3 bases: TGTGTCAGCAGTGCAACTAACACCGGGGAGCTGTTTTTT.

As regards this clonotype: An end of the junction does not agree with germline; a read error may underlie this. The CDR3 region is CATSRDHAGTGAFF. In nucleotides, the CDR3 is TGTGCCACCAGCAGAGATCATGCGGGGACTGGAGCTTTCTTT. This chain links TRBV15 with TRBJ1-1, with D maybe TRBD1 (5 bases). There are 14 residues in the CDR3. CDR1 and CDR2 from the germline V gene are LNHNV and YYDKDF (reference sequence).

This clonotype was observed many times. The J gene is TRBJ2-3, the V gene TRBV28, with TRBD1 identical over 9 bases. The germline CDR1 and CDR2 sequences are MDHEN and SYDVKM. J was trimmed by 0 bases and V by 4 bases; bases with no gene match: 5. CDR3 size: 16 residues. The CDR3 DNA is TGTGCCAGCAGTTCTCCACAGGGGGCGAGCACAGATACGCAGTATTTT. This gives the protein CASSSPQGASTDTQYF.

The sample holds many counts of this clonotype. This chain connects TRBV6-2 or TRBV6-3 to TRBJ2-1; D unresolved. V lost 4 bases to trimming and J lost 0 bases, with 10 bases between them. This CDR3 spans 15 amino acids. Looked up from germline, CDR1 is MNHEY and CDR2 is SVGEGT. The CDR3 spells CASSLNPGSYNEQFF. The CDR3 nucleotides are TGTGCCAGCAGTTTAAATCCAGGCTCCTACAATGAGCAGTTCTTC.

This clonotype was seen ten or more times. The rearrangement links TRBV4-1 to TRBJ2-7, with 9 nucleotides matching TRBD1. Germline V gene lookup returns CDR1 MGHRA and CDR2 YSYEKL. This CDR3 has 16 residues. With 0 bases clipped from V and 3 bases from J, the junction kept 6 bases outside the gene matches. For the CDR3, the DNA is TGCGCCAGCAGCCAAGAACCACCGGGACAGGGCTACGAGCAGTACTTC. This gives the protein CASSQEPPGQGYEQYF.

For this clonotype: A much larger clone lies a single base off, so this may be a read error. V usage is TRBV5-1 and J usage is TRBJ2-5; 8 nucleotides align to TRBD1. The V gene's germline CDR1 is SGHRS and CDR2 YFSETQ. The CDR3 is made up of 13 amino acids. CDR3 loop: CACSSGGGETQYF. The CDR3 coding sequence is TGCGCCTGCAGCTCAGGGGGCGGAGAGACCCAGTACTTC.

Comments on this clonotype: It is likely a read error, because the conserved phenylalanine at the end of the CDR3 is missing. This chain links TRBV29-1 with TRBJ2-1, with D perhaps matching TRBD2 (6 bases). Between the trimmed V and J ends, which lost 7 bases and 6 bases, there was a span of 19 bases. The germline V gene has CDR1 SQVTM and CDR2 ANQGSEA. The CDR3 extends over 14 amino acids. The CDR3 region is CSADLKGRGNEQFL. CDR3 DNA sequence: TGCAGCGCCGACCTTAAAGGGCGGGGCAATGAGCAGTTCCTC.

A remark on this clonotype: The germline gene is not matched at one end of the junction; a read error may be the cause. The chain links TRBV11-1 to TRBJ2-1, with D tentatively TRBD2 (5 bases). Germline CDR1 and CDR2: SGHAT and FQDESV (reference sequence). This CDR3 is 15 amino acids long. CDR3 in DNA: TGTGCCAGCAACTTAGCGAGGACCGGAGGAAGAGAGCAGTTCTTC. It yields the protein CASNLARTGGREQFF.

A remark on this clonotype: This is likely a read error, given that the CDR3 carries no conserved phenylalanine or tryptophan at its end. The rearrangement joins TRBV6-6 to TRBJ2-2; weak D call: TRBD2 (6 bases). Germline V CDR1 and CDR2: MNHNY, SVGAGI (reference sequence). CDR3 length: 13 amino acids. V was pared by 10 bases and J by 5 bases, with 14 bases between. CDR3 amino acids: CAIRHGGTGELFL. Here the CDR3 DNA reads TGTGCCATCCGACACGGGGGTACCGGGGAGCTGTTTCTT.

Turning to this clonotype: A read error may be the cause here, since a much bigger clone is one base away. The V and J genes are TRBV5-8 and TRBJ2-1, with a tentative D call TRBD1 (7 bases). Germline values: CDR1 SGHTS, CDR2 YDEGEE. The CDR3 has 15 residues. V was cut by 4 bases and J by 7 bases, with 18 bases left in between. The CDR3 region has the DNA TGTGCCAGCAGCCTGGGGGGACAGAGGACAAATGAGCAGTTCTTC. It translates to CASSLGGQRTNEQFF.

For this clonotype: The missing conserved phenylalanine or tryptophan at the end of this CDR3 makes a read error likely. V and J are TRBV29-1 and TRBJ1-5; D is undetermined. CDR3 size: 13 residues. Between the trimmed V and J ends, which lost 4 bases and 11 bases, there was a span of 18 bases. Germline V gives CDR1 SQVTM, CDR2 ANQGSEA. This CDR3 is CSVVSAGASAQHC. CDR3 bases: TGCAGCGTTGTGTCTGCGGGAGCATCAGCCCAGCATTGT.

The CDR3 DNA reads TGTGCCAGCAGTTGCCCGACAGGGGGCGAGACCTCCTACGAGCAGTACTTC. Protein sequence: CASSCPTGGETSYEQYF. The chain is built from TRBV6-2 or TRBV6-3 and TRBJ2-7; 10 bases fit TRBD1. This CDR3 comprises 17 residues. CDR1 MNHEY and CDR2 SVGEGT come from the germline V gene. J was trimmed by 0 bases and V by 4 bases; bases with no gene match: 9.

Remarks on this clonotype: A much larger clone differs by one base, so this may be a read error. This sequence joins TRBV5-1 and TRBJ2-7; no clear D. The CDR3 has 11 amino acids. Looked up from germline, CDR1 is SGHRS and CDR2 is YFSETQ. Trimming took off 1 base at V and 8 bases at J, with 7 bases between the two ends. In DNA form, the CDR3 reads TGCGCCAGCAGCTTGTTAGGCAAGCAGTACTTC. Translated, it gives CASSLLGKQYF.

In this sample, this clonotype turned up once. At one end, the junction sequence differs from germline, possibly due to a read error. This rearrangement joins TRBV6-6 to TRBJ2-3; 15 nucleotides align to TRBD2. The CDR3 extends over 16 amino acids. Per germline, CDR1 MNHNY and CDR2 SVGAGI (reference sequence). CDR3 residues: CASRKGTSGRMDTHYF. The CDR3 nucleotides are TGTGCTAGCAGGAAAGGGACTAGCGGGAGGATGGATACGCACTATTTT.

As for this clonotype: One end of the junction varies from germline; a read error may be responsible. This sequence joins TRBV11-2 and TRBJ1-2; D is possibly TRBD1 (5 bases). This CDR3 is built from 15 residues. The germline CDR1 and CDR2 sequences are SGHAT and FQNNGV. The CDR3 region is CASSYTWGSSSGYAF. For the CDR3, the DNA is TGTGCCAGCAGCTATACATGGGGCTCCTCCTCTGGCTACGCCTTC.

This clonotype was detected only once. A clone one base away is much larger, so this may be a read error. This chain uses TRBV7-9 with TRBJ2-2; D is tentatively TRBD1 or TRBD2 (5 bases each). CDR1 and CDR2 (germline): SEHNR, FQNEAQ (reference sequence). V was clipped by 5 bases and J by 7 bases, with 17 bases between them. The CDR3 sequence is 15 residues long. CDR3: CASSREGIDIGELFF. In DNA, the CDR3 is TGTGCCAGCAGCCGAGAGGGGATAGACATCGGGGAGCTGTTTTTT.

This clonotype was counted many times. CDR3 sequence: CASSLAGRSYEQYF. The CDR3 coding sequence is TGCGCCAGCAGCTTAGCGGGACGCTCCTACGAGCAGTACTTC. V usage is TRBV5-1 and J usage is TRBJ2-7; 7 bases fit TRBD2. There are 14 residues in the CDR3. V lost 2 bases, J lost 0 bases, and 2 bases stayed unmatched. Germline CDR1 SGHRS, CDR2 YFSETQ.

On this clonotype: Mismatch with germline at one junction end may stem from a read error. The chain combines TRBV12-3 or TRBV12-4 with TRBJ1-1; possible D gene TRBD1, 6 bases. This CDR3 comprises 15 residues. This CDR3 reads CVSSLSVTGGEQAFF. The CDR3 DNA follows: TGTGTCAGCAGTTTATCGGTAACTGGGGGCGAGCAAGCTTTCTTT.

J is TRBJ2-1 and V is TRBV29-1; D is perhaps TRBD1 or TRBD2 (7 bases each). V was shortened by 6 bases and J by 13 bases, with 19 bases between the two germline ends. The germline CDR1 and CDR2 sequences are SQVTM and ANQGSEA. The CDR3 has 12 residues. Written as DNA, the CDR3 is TGCAGCGTCCGACAGGGAGGGAGTGAACAGTTCTTC. Its translation is CSVRQGGSEQFF.

The V call is TRBV12-3 or TRBV12-4, the J call TRBJ1-2; D call uncertain. V lost 2 bases to trimming and J lost 7 bases, with 8 bases between them. This CDR3 comprises 12 residues. This CDR3 reads CASSLSGAGYTF. CDR3 nucleotides: TGTGCCAGCAGTTTATCAGGAGCTGGCTACACCTTC.

Of note for this clonotype: Sequence at one end of the junction differs from germline and may be a read error. The gene calls are TRBV28 and TRBJ1-2; possibly TRBD1 for D (5 bases). Germline values: CDR1 MDHEN, CDR2 SYDVKM. This CDR3 has 12 residues. CDR3 sequence: CPSSRQKYGYTF. In DNA form, the CDR3 reads TGTCCCAGCTCCAGACAGAAATATGGTTACACCTTC.

J is TRBJ2-1 and V is TRBV11-2; 11 bases line up with TRBD2. V trimming: 11 bases; J trimming: 6 bases; junction bases outside the gene matches: 15. The CDR3 contains 16 residues. Germline V gene data show CDR1 as SGHAT and CDR2 as FQNNGV. This CDR3 is CAGMTNIAGGCNEQFF. CDR3 sequence (DNA): TGTGCCGGCATGACTAACATAGCGGGAGGGTGCAATGAGCAGTTCTTC.

Notes on this clonotype: Sequence at one end of the junction differs from germline and may be a read error. This chain uses TRBV6-6 with TRBJ2-1; D perhaps matches TRBD1 (6 bases). The tail of the sequence fits TRBJ2-7 better, so the J call may be wrong. Per the germline V gene, CDR1 is MNHNY and CDR2 is SVGAGI (reference sequence). The CDR3 is 12 residues long. Here the CDR3 DNA reads TGTGCGAGCAGTCTAGGGGGTAATGAGCAGTACTTC. This translates into CASSLGGNEQYF.

Points on this clonotype: A junction boundary mismatches the germline segment, possibly from a read error. The rearrangement links TRBV5-6 to TRBJ2-1; no clear D gene. The CDR3 spans 13 residues. CDR1 SGHDT and CDR2 YYEEEE come from the germline V gene. The CDR3 DNA reads TGTGTCAGCAGCTTAGGGATCGTCAATGAACAGTTCTTC. The encoded protein is CVSSLGIVNEQFF.

Here the CDR3 DNA reads TGTGCCAGCAGTGAATCAGTGAACACCGGGGAGCTGTTTTTT. Its translation is CASSESVNTGELFF. V usage is TRBV6-1 and J usage is TRBJ2-2; D unclear. The CDR3 loop spans 14 amino acids. Germline V lookup: CDR1 MNHNS, CDR2 SASEGT. Trimming removed 2 bases from V and 1 base from J, with 5 bases in between.

In regard to this clonotype: This clone may be a read error of a much larger clone one base away. V is TRBV5-1 and J is TRBJ2-1; D unresolved. There are 14 residues in the CDR3. Germline lookup yields CDR1 SGHRS and CDR2 YFSETQ. The CDR3: CASSLESIYNEQLF. CDR3 nucleotide sequence: TGCGCCAGCAGCTTGGAGTCCATTTACAATGAGCAGTTATTC.

The V gene is TRBV5-5, the J gene TRBJ1-5; 8 nucleotides agree with TRBD1. The CDR3 is 15 amino acids. J lost 7 bases, V lost 2 bases, and 8 bases had no gene match. Looked up from germline, CDR1 is SGHKS and CDR2 is YYEKEE (reference sequence). This CDR3 reads CASSFSDTGGQPQHF. In DNA form, the CDR3 reads TGTGCCAGCAGCTTTTCTGATACAGGGGGGCAGCCCCAGCATTTT.